The 5 T cell receptor beta chains below come from one sample, sequenced in a study of patients and donors after allogeneic stem cell transplantation. In TCRdb, the RT-PCR reads were re-called with MiXCR into one record per CDR3 protein. The sample shows fewer than 95,000 distinct CDR3 sequences, roughly 5.2% of them seen only once. The sequenced material came from blood, either unsorted or a sorted T cell fraction (not recorded which). Receptor source: a human donor who was either an allogeneic HSCT recipient or a stem cell or donor lymphocyte infusion donor (not recorded which). It is not recorded whose cells these are; they may come from a transplant donor.

This clonotype appeared many times. The rearrangement links TRBV18 to TRBJ1-5, with TRBD1 matching over 7 bases. There are 15 residues in the CDR3. Germline-derived CDR1 and CDR2 are KGHSH and LQKENI. The V segment lost 4 bases and the J segment 5 bases; nucleotides outside the gene matches: 8. DNA of the CDR3: TGTGCCAGCTCACTCGAGACAGGGCAGTATCAGCCCCAGCATTTT. This codes for CASSLETGQYQPQHF.

The chain uses TRBV24-1 and TRBJ1-2, with D unclear. V lost 7 bases, J lost 7 bases, and 21 bases lay in between. The CDR3 extends over 15 amino acids. Germline lookup yields CDR1 KGHDR and CDR2 SFDVKD. CDR3 amino acids: CATSEAPGRGGGYTF. The CDR3 DNA reads as TGTGCCACCAGCGAGGCCCCCGGGCGCGGAGGTGGCTACACCTTC.

This clonotype was seen a handful of times. J is TRBJ1-2 and V is TRBV30, with D possibly being TRBD1 (5 bases). The CDR3 totals 14 residues. The germline V gene has CDR1 GTSNPN and CDR2 SVGIG (reference sequence). V lost 2 bases and J 2 bases, leaving 12 bases between the germline ends. CDR3 coding DNA: TGTGCCTGGAGTCTGACAGATCAGAACTATGGCTACACCTTC. Its translation: CAWSLTDQNYGYTF.

This clonotype was seen repeatedly, ten times or more. The genes are TRBV3-1 and TRBJ1-1; no clear D gene. V dropped 2 bases and J dropped 1 base, with 8 bases sitting between them. The CDR3 has 14 residues. The germline gives CDR1 LGHDT, CDR2 YNNKEL (reference sequence). For the CDR3, the DNA is TGTGCCAGCAGCCAAAGGGTGGGGAACACTGAAGCTTTCTTT. Protein: CASSQRVGNTEAFF.

This clonotype was counted a few times. The gene calls are TRBV6-1 and TRBJ1-5; D might be TRBD1 (5 bases). This CDR3 has 13 amino acids. Per the germline V gene, CDR1 is MNHNS and CDR2 is SASEGT. Trimming removed 4 bases at V and 4 bases at J, with 8 bases between. The CDR3 region has the DNA TGTGCCAGCAGTGTTTGGGGGAATCAGCCCCAGCATTTT. Protein sequence: CASSVWGNQPQHF.